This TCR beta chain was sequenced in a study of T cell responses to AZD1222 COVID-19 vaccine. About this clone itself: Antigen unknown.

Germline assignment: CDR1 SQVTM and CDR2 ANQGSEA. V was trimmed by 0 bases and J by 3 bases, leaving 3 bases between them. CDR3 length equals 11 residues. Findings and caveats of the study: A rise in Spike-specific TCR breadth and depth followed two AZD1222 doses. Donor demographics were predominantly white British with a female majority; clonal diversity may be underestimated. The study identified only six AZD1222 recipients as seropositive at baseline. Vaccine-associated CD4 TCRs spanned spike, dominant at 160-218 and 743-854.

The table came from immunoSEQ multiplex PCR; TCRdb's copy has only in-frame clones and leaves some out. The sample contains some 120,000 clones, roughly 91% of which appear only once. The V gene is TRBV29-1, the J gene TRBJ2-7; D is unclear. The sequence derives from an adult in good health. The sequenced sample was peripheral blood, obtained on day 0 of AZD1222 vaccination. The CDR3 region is CSVEEGYEQYF. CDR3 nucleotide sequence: TGCAGCGTTGAAGAAGGCTACGAGCAGTACTTC.